What follows is one T cell receptor beta chain and its context. Its antigen is not yet known. No much larger clonotype is one base removed from it; base qualities were not supplied. V and J are truncated by 0 bases and 2 bases respectively, leaving an intervening sequence of 11 bases. The CDR3, from cysteine to phenylalanine, totals 16 residues. The entry retains the CDR3 DNA only, 48 bases that are in frame from base 1. CDR1 MNHNS and CDR2 SASEGT are derived from the germline V gene. Library preparation employed the immunoSEQ multiplex PCR assay. A mixture of 60 forward primers for TCR Vbeta segments and 13 reverse primers for TCR Jbeta segments was used in the multiplex PCR. A multiplex PCR assay on genomic DNA amplified the CDR3 region of rearranged TCR beta genes. The amplified TCR beta libraries were sequenced on the Illumina HiSeq System as 87-base-pair reads. In the authors' own workflow: A later analysis counted approximately 76 million unique TCR beta chains across the 550 to 800 repertoires, and some 12 million of these chains were shared by at least two donors. Raw reads were error-corrected and collapsed into unique sequences with a nearest-neighbor algorithm that merged closely related sequences to remove PCR and sequencing errors. CDR3 sequences were aligned to IMGT reference sequences to assign V, D and J gene segments. Each retained sequence needed at least a six-nucleotide match to both a V gene segment and a J gene segment. Rearrangements were classified as productive when the CDR3 lacked stop codons and remained in frame with V and J, and all other rearrangements were classified as non-productive. Following IMGT convention, CDR3 was defined as the stretch from the second conserved V-encoded cysteine to the conserved J-encoded phenylalanine. The earlier analysis of about 560 of the donors excluded any sequence lacking an unambiguous match to a single V gene segment. In an earlier analysis of 500 to 750 of the donors, V segments were called functional above 56.7% productive rearrangements and were called segregating when the between-donor standard deviation exceeded 5%. A statistical classification framework was developed to diagnose cytomegalovirus status using the catalog of TCR beta chain sequences. In a later analysis, V and J genes were assigned by comparing TCR nucleotide sequences against IMGT/GENE-DB human TR gene sequences. The TCRdist pipeline was used in a later analysis to assign CDR3 sequences and most-parsimonious VDJ recombination scenarios. In a later analysis, every TCR beta chain was defined by the combination of its CDR3 amino acid sequence and its V-gene family, and reads without a unique V-gene family were dropped. To address suspected cross-contamination and a sequencing artifact, a later analysis removed around 590 highly shared, low-generation-probability nucleotide sequences. For each public chain, a later analysis derived a clonal expansion index from normalized ranks of inferred template counts within each repertoire. In a later analysis, generation probabilities were computed with a VDJ recombination model fitted to out-of-frame rearrangements, and the resulting probabilities were checked against IGoR. In a later analysis, hypergeometric tests were used to score TCR-TCR, TCR-HLA and TCR-CMV co-occurrence, with a repertoire-size bias correction applied to TCR pairs. False discovery rates were estimated in a later analysis by permuting HLA or CMV assignments 20 times. In a later analysis, co-occurring TCRs were grouped with DBSCAN, and TCRdist sequence similarity was added when clustering was performed within HLA-allele-positive subsets. Repertoires with fewer than 30,000 or more than 120,000 public chains, plus five repertoires with anomalous nucleotide sharing, were excluded from co-occurrence clustering. The source is immuneACCESS, and TCRdb retained only in-frame sequences with V and J called. Part of the clones is not carried over; for the studies checked, unresolved V genes explain less than half of this, and the remainder is unexplained. For V, J and clone size, that table is used; D and trimming come from the DNA. The sample table lists about 110,000 clones, around three quarters of them with a count of one. The ten largest clones capture 3.7% of the sample.

The source of the sample is a study of cytomegalovirus exposure and HLA in healthy donors (dated by TCRdb to the late 2010s). At the level of the whole study: An earlier analysis of 587 of the donors reported 276 Gb of sequence data and 95 million to 120 million unique TCR beta sequences obtained from roughly 170 million T cells. An early release that covered 500 to 800 HLA-typed donors contained approximately 300 gigabases of sequencing data and 80 million or so unique TCR sequences. Of the approximately 400 genotyped donors, approximately 80% were placed in the genetic ancestry cluster associated with self-reported Caucasian donors. The study aimed to test whether signatures of past pathogen exposure could be identified by cataloging public T cell receptors. The study used immunosequencing to profile the T cell repertoires of approximately 640 subjects and linked those repertoires to cytomegalovirus serostatus. Along with the approximately 700-subject first cohort, a separate validation cohort of over a hundred different subjects was used. To predict cytomegalovirus infection status, the study brought together high-throughput TCR immunosequencing, statistical association of individual TCRs with disease status, and machine learning. To study patterns of TCR occurrence, a later analysis re-analyzed previously published TCR beta repertoires from 666 donors and added high-resolution HLA genotyping. Rather than using new phenotypic data, the later analysis identified candidate immune exposures from TCR beta sequences and from how often those sequences occurred across donors. An earlier analysis of around 580 of the donors used high-throughput TCR beta sequencing to judge whether each TCR beta V gene segment behaved as functional or pseudogenic. Donor age, sex, ethnicity and CMV serostatus were compiled alongside the repertoire data. In a later genetic analysis, genome-wide SNP genotypes for about 55% of the roughly 700 donors were used, and that subset was treated as a discovery cohort. All discovery cohort repertoires had been generated on a single sequencing platform. Both class I and class II loci were covered by HLA typing, at four-digit resolution. The number of typed donors differed by locus: 629-630 for A, B, C, DRB1 and DQB1; approximately 520 for DQA1; some 590 for DPA1; and 400 to 480 for DPB1. Roughly five DR-DQ haplotypes were handled as single units for association and clustering because linkage in the cohort was strong. On average, approximately 250,000 unique TCR beta nucleotide sequences were sequenced per donor among some 430 genotyped donors of the cohort, with roughly a sixth of those sequences being non-productive. Broad study findings and their caveats: Sequencing depth was assumed to be roughly uniform across donors in the presence/absence analyses, though that assumption may not hold. HLA typing was unavailable for some donors at each locus, so association tests used only the typed subset. A few of the identified cytomegalovirus-associated TCR beta chains were confirmed in vitro to be specific for cytomegalovirus antigens. A later genetic analysis associated a missense DCLRE1C variant with V-gene and J-gene trimming of TCR beta chains, and an independent cohort replicated the association. Strong co-occurrence of HLA alleles, especially DR and DQ, made assigning TCR associations to individual alleles difficult. In both the original and validation cohorts, the classifier was reported to diagnose cytomegalovirus status with high specificity and sensitivity. According to a later analysis, most CMV-associated TCR beta chains appeared to be HLA-restricted, and the HLA associations seemed to be driven largely by CMV exposure. In the study, approximately 160 TCR beta chains were listed as associated with cytomegalovirus. In this cohort, only TCR beta chains were sequenced, and detectable features were limited by the absence of alpha or paired-chain data. A group of highly shared sequence variants was considered likely to be a technical artifact of the sequencing pipeline. In a later analysis, the rate of TCR association differed among HLA loci, with DRB1 alleles having the most associated TCRs and HLA-C alleles having the fewest. In a later analysis, HLA-associated TCR beta chains were found to be more clonally expanded and to have lower generation probabilities than equally common non-associated chains. In a later genetic analysis, fewer N-insertions in productive TCRs were reported among donors in an Asian-associated ancestry cluster than the approximately 630-donor mean. Most TCR sequences were seen in very few donors, while some public TCRs were found in many individuals. An earlier analysis of approximately 570 of the donors showed that most TCR beta V segments appeared in productive rearrangements either about 87% or about 30% of the time, which broadly matched IMGT annotations. At a false discovery rate of 0.05, a later analysis linked about 17,000 TCR beta sequences to specific HLA alleles. It was suggested by the authors that the approach could potentially be generalized to other disease states and immunological phenotypes. Some IMGT-functional V segments, including TRBV6-2 and TRBV6-3, could not be distinguished by the 87-base-pair reads and were therefore excluded. The earlier analysis of almost 600 of the donors excluded fewer than 20 rarely observed V segments, including chromosome 9 orphons, because counts were too low. A further reported finding was that TCR beta sequences accurately predicted the HLA-A and HLA-B alleles for most subjects in the first cohort. Linkage disequilibrium might explain the correlated functional status among segregating V segments, but an unknown experimental factor could not be ruled out. For the cohort, immune exposure information was limited to CMV serostatus. A later analysis reported that several top co-occurrence clusters appeared linked to parvovirus B19, influenza, CMV and Epstein-Barr virus.

The cohort comprised around 700 healthy bone marrow donors. All cohort members were sampled while nominally healthy, although unrecorded immune exposures were likely present. CMV serostatus was recorded as positive for just under 300 and negative for about 50% of the 666 cohort members, whereas no CMV serostatus was recorded for the donor in question. Every donor gave a peripheral blood sample, and the peripheral blood mononuclear cells from that sample were used for TCR beta sequencing. Genomic DNA was extracted from the blood cell samples with the Qiagen DNeasy Blood Extraction Kit. The sequence joins TRBV6-1 to TRBJ1-5, and TRBD1 may be the D gene, going by 6 matching bases. This clonotype was obtained from a human donor in good health. Sequencing was done on a sample of PBMCs. The nucleotide sequence reads TGTGCCAGCAGTGAAGCGCCAGGGGTAGGCAATCAGCCCCAGCATTTT. Its protein is CASSEAPGVGNQPQHF.